These T cell receptor beta chains were read from a single sample in a study of cytomegalovirus exposure and HLA in healthy donors. Repertoires were generated with immunoSEQ multiplex PCR, while TCRdb's copy carries only in-frame clones and drops some. The sample lists around 180,000 clones, 75% to 85% occurring once. The sequenced material came from PBMCs. Source of these receptors: a woman aged 45-59 years in good health and CMV-seropositive. The CDR3 runs from the conserved cysteine through the conserved F or W. The D gene is left open where the match is weak. The size entry is marked missing in some rows and otherwise reads once, few, many or a size class.

j_call clone_size v_call d_call cdr3_nt cdr3_aa
TRBJ2-1 . TRBV9 TRBD2 TGTGCCAGCAGCGTAGTGCCAGCGGGGGCCAACAATGAGCAGTTCTTC CASSVVPAGANNEQFF
TRBJ1-1 . TRBV7-5 . TGTGCCAGAAGCCCCGCGCTAGACAGTTGGTCTGAAGCTTTCTTT CARSPALDSWSEAFF
TRBJ1-1 . TRBV23-1 . TGCGCCAGCAGTTCGGGACACAACACCCCTGAAGCTTTCTTT CASSSGHNTPEAFF
TRBJ1-2 . TRBV9 . TGTGCCAGCAGCCCTTTTTGGGGGCGAACGGGCTACACCTTC CASSPFWGRTGYTF
TRBJ1-3 few TRBV2 TRBD1 TGTGCCAGCAGCGCCGGGACAGGGGTTTCAGGAAACACCATATATTTT CASSAGTGVSGNTIYF
TRBJ2-1 . TRBV19 . TGTGCCAGTAGAACGAACGGGGGCTCCTACAATGAGCAGTTCTTC CASRTNGGSYNEQFF
TRBJ1-6 . TRBV2 TRBD1 TGTGCCAGCAGTGAAGACCAGGGGGGCAATTCACCCCTCCACTTT CASSEDQGGNSPLHF
TRBJ2-3 . TRBV19 TRBD2 TGTGCCAGTAGTATATTAGGAATAGCGGGGGGCGGCACAGATACGCAGTATTTT CASSILGIAGGGTDTQYF
TRBJ1-1 . TRBV7-8 . TGTGCCAGCAGGATAGCCCTTGGGTTTGGAGCTTTCTTT CASRIALGFGAFF
TRBJ1-6 . TRBV2 TRBD1 TGTGCCAGCACCTTGACAGGGGGAGAATCACCCCTCCACTTT CASTLTGGESPLHF
TRBJ2-7 . TRBV25-1 TRBD1 TGTGCCAGCAGTGAAACCGGGACAGTTGCCTACGAGCAGTACTTC CASSETGTVAYEQYF
TRBJ2-7 . TRBV9 TRBD1 TGTGCCAGCAGCGCCAGGGGGCGACCCCTCGAGCAGTACTTC CASSARGRPLEQYF
TRBJ1-3 few TRBV9 TRBD1 TGTGCCAGCAGCGCCGTCCAACAGGGGGCTGGAAACACCATATATTTT CASSAVQQGAGNTIYF
TRBJ2-1 many TRBV11-3 TRBD2 TGTGCCAGCAGCTTGGGGACTAGCGGGGTCTACAATGAGCAGTTCTTC CASSLGTSGVYNEQFF
TRBJ2-2 . TRBV9 TRBD2 TGTGCCAGCAGCGTCTCTAGCGGGGGCAACACCGGGGAGCTGTTTTTT CASSVSSGGNTGELFF
TRBJ1-2 . TRBV30 . TGTGCCTGGAGTGTTTCAGTGGTAAGAAGCTACACCTTC CAWSVSVVRSYTF
TRBJ1-1 few TRBV11-2 . TGTGCCAGCAGCTTAGCAGTCGTGGGGGGAGGAACTGAAGCTTTCTTT CASSLAVVGGGTEAFF
TRBJ1-1 . TRBV2 TRBD1 TGTGCCAGCAGTGGCACATGGGACAGGCAATACTTGAACACTGAAGCTTTCTTT CASSGTWDRQYLNTEAFF
TRBJ1-1 . TRBV6-1 . TGTGCCAGCCGATCGACAGTGAACACTGAAGCTTTCTTT CASRSTVNTEAFF
TRBJ1-6 . TRBV30 . TGTGCCTGGAGTCCAGGGCGTCGGAATTCACCCCTCCACTTT CAWSPGRRNSPLHF
TRBJ2-7 . TRBV6-1 . TGTGCCAGCAGTGACGGGGGTAGCTACGAGCAGTACTTC CASSDGGSYEQYF
TRBJ2-3 . TRBV11-1 TRBD2 TGTGCCAGCAGCTCAAGTCTAGCGGTCACAGATACGCAGTATTTT CASSSSLAVTDTQYF
TRBJ2-1 medium-sized TRBV6-6 TRBD2 TGTGCCAGCAGTTACCCCTCTAGCGGGGCTAGGAGGGAGCAGTTCTTC CASSYPSSGARREQFF
TRBJ2-1 once TRBV7-9 . TGTGCCAGCAGCTTACAAGGTCTACGGGGCAATGAGCAGTTCTTC CASSLQGLRGNEQFF